The 27 T cell receptor beta chains in this list originate from one sample, sequenced in a study of blood T cell repertoires in COVID-19. The assay was immunoSEQ multiplex PCR, and TCRdb's table has in-frame clones only and misses some. The sample records approximately 430,000 clones, more than 80% being singletons. The specimen was peripheral blood. The receptors here all came from a young woman with active or convalescent COVID-19.

V and J are TRBV6-1 and TRBJ2-1, with TRBD2 matching 12 bases. Germline V gene lookup returns CDR1 MNHNS and CDR2 SASEGT. Trimming cost V 2 bases and J 8 bases; bases outside gene matches: 7. CDR3 length: 16 amino acids. CDR3 sequence reads: CASSEKTSGSRDEQFF. In DNA form, the CDR3 reads TGTGCCAGCAGTGAAAAGACTAGCGGGAGTCGGGATGAGCAGTTCTTC.

The genes are TRBV18 and TRBJ1-1; 8 nucleotides line up with TRBD1. The CDR3 runs 15 residues. Germline V gene sequence: CDR1 KGHSH, CDR2 LQKENI. V dropped 3 bases and J dropped 1; count of bases not matched to a gene: 4. The CDR3 DNA reads as TGTGCCAGCTCACCCGACAGGGGATCGAACACTGAAGCTTTCTTT. Protein sequence: CASSPDRGSNTEAFF.

This sequence joins TRBV6-6 and TRBJ1-1; D is uncertain. CDR1 is MNHNY, CDR2 SVGAGI, per germline (reference sequence). V lost 2 bases to trimming and J lost 5 bases, with 9 bases between them. This CDR3 spans 13 amino acids. Written as DNA, the CDR3 is TGTGCCAGCAGTTACAGGGAGGAAACTGAAGCTTTCTTT. Protein: CASSYREETEAFF.

The chain joins TRBV21-1 to TRBJ2-1; the listed D gene, TRBD2, was not tested against the DNA. TRBV21-1 is shown as a pseudogene. The CDR3 loop spans 16 amino acids. CDR3 sequence: CASSLAGWSSYNEQFF. CDR3 DNA: TGTGCCAGCAGTCTAGCGGGGTGGAGCTCCTACAATGAGCAGTTCTTC.

This clone was detected a few times. The chain has TRBV4-2 and TRBJ2-5; D may be TRBD2 (6 bases). CDR3 size: 17 residues. Trimming removed 4 bases at V and 0 bases at J, with 18 bases between. The germline gives CDR1 LGHNA, CDR2 YNFKEQ. In DNA form, the CDR3 reads TGTGCCAGCAGCCCAGACTTCCAATCGGGGGACCAAGAGACCCAGTACTTC. Translated: CASSPDFQSGDQETQYF.

The count of this clone is one. The chain is built from TRBV7-2 and TRBJ1-1, with a possible D match to TRBD1 (6 bases). Between the trimmed V and J ends, which lost 4 bases and 1 base, there was a span of 7 bases. This CDR3 has 13 amino acids. Germline CDR1 reads SGHTA; CDR2 reads FQGNSA. The CDR3, as DNA: TGTGCCAGCAGCTGGACAGCGAACACTGAAGCTTTCTTT. Protein product: CASSWTANTEAFF.

V and J are TRBV10-2 and TRBJ2-5; perhaps TRBD2 as D (5 bases). This CDR3 is built from 12 residues. The germline V and J ends were trimmed by 2 bases and 4 bases, with 5 bases remaining between them. The germline V gene has CDR1 WSHSY and CDR2 SAAADI. CDR3 DNA: TGCGCCAGCAGTGAGGGAGGAGAGACCCAGTACTTC. Its translation: CASSEGGETQYF.

The chain joins TRBV10-3 to TRBJ1-3, with TRBD1 matching 7 bases. Germline V gives CDR1 ENHRY, CDR2 SYGVKD. The junction had 7 bases not matched to a gene; V was cut back by 11 bases and J by 0 bases. The CDR3 is 14 amino acids. CDR3 sequence (DNA): TGTGCCTCCCGGGACAGCAACTCTGGAAACACCATATATTTT. Its protein product is CASRDSNSGNTIYF.

The chain has TRBV7-2 and TRBJ2-3; 9 nucleotides match TRBD2. Germline trimming cut 1 base from V and 5 bases from J; bases unmatched to any gene: 7. This CDR3 has 16 amino acids. Germline assignment: CDR1 SGHTA and CDR2 FQGNSA. The CDR3 is CASSLEGAGGVDTQYF. The CDR3 DNA reads as TGTGCCAGCAGCTTAGAAGGGGCGGGAGGGGTAGATACGCAGTATTTT.

The chain links TRBV10-3 to TRBJ1-1; D is unclear. Per germline, CDR1 ENHRY and CDR2 SYGVKD. The CDR3 contains 14 residues. Trimming shortened V by 7 bases and J by 2 bases, and 14 bases separated the two germline ends. CDR3 sequence: CAITDGGGNTEAFF. In DNA form, the CDR3 reads TGTGCCATCACCGATGGTGGAGGTAACACTGAAGCTTTCTTT.

The chain carries TRBV7-8 and TRBJ2-2; a possible D gene is TRBD2 (6 bases). CDR3 length: 16 residues. CDR1 SGHVS and CDR2 FQNEAQ come from the germline V gene. V was cut by 1 base and J by 6 bases, with 15 bases left in between. The CDR3 coding sequence is TGTGCCAGCAGCTTAGGAGGGCGGGGAAAATCCGGGGAGCTGTTTTTT. This encodes CASSLGGRGKSGELFF.

This rearrangement joins TRBV5-6 to TRBJ1-4, with 7 bases lining up with TRBD1. There are 15 residues in the CDR3. The V gene end was trimmed by 0 bases and the J gene end by 2 bases; junction bases not matched to a gene: 1. Germline V CDR1 and CDR2: SGHDT, YYEEEE. The CDR3 DNA is TGTGCCAGCAGCTTGGACAGGGGCACTAATGAAAAACTGTTTTTT. This gives the protein CASSLDRGTNEKLFF.

In DNA, the CDR3 is TGTGCCAGCAGCTTTTTTCTTGGGGCGCCAAACTATGGCTACACCTTC. Protein: CASSFFLGAPNYGYTF. V and J are TRBV7-2 and TRBJ1-2; D might be TRBD1 (5 bases). CDR3 size: 16 residues. V was cut by 3 bases and J by 2 bases, with 16 bases left in between. Germline CDR1 is SGHTA and CDR2 is FQGNSA. Full variable domain (outside the CDR3, taken from reference TRBV7-2 and TRBJ1-2): GAGVSQSPSNKVTEKGKDVELRCDPISGHTALYWYRQSLGQGLEFLIYFQGNSAPDKSGLPSDRFSAERTGGSVSTLTIQRTQQEDSAVYLCASSFFLGAPNYGYTFGSGTRLTVV.

This clone was seen a handful of times. The chain is built from TRBV12-3 or TRBV12-4 and TRBJ2-7; D perhaps matches TRBD2 (5 bases). The germline V and J ends were trimmed by 8 bases and 4 bases, with 15 bases remaining between them. The CDR3 runs 13 residues. The CDR3 bases are TGTGCCAGCCGGGATTCGAGAGCATACGAGCAGTACTTC. Translating it yields CASRDSRAYEQYF.

The chain recombines TRBV27 with TRBJ2-1; TRBD2 aligns across 14 bases. Germline lookup yields CDR1 MNHEY and CDR2 SMNVEV (reference sequence). Losses at the gene ends were 6 bases for V and 6 bases for J; bases not matched to a gene: 1. This CDR3 spans 14 amino acids. This CDR3 is CASRTSGRGNEQFF. The CDR3 DNA is TGTGCCAGCAGGACTAGCGGGAGGGGCAATGAGCAGTTCTTC.

This clone occurred once. The J gene is TRBJ1-4, the V gene TRBV5-1; TRBD1 agrees at 11 bases. Germline loops: CDR1 SGHRS, CDR2 YFSETQ. J gave up 7 bases and V 0 bases, and 5 bases lay outside the gene matches. There are 16 residues in the CDR3. The DNA for the CDR3 is TGCGCCAGCAGCTTGGGGGCCGGGACAGGGGGTGAAAAACTGTTTTTT. It codes for CASSLGAGTGGEKLFF.

V usage is TRBV3-1 (or the pseudogene TRBV3-2) and J usage is TRBJ1-1, with 7 bases matching TRBD1. Trimming cost V 7 bases and J 8 bases; bases outside gene matches: 10. The CDR3 contains 13 residues. Per germline, CDR1 LGHDT and CDR2 YNNKEL (reference sequence). The CDR3 spells CASTEGGSLEAFF. The DNA for the CDR3 is TGTGCCAGCACCGAAGGGGGCTCCCTCGAAGCTTTCTTT.

J is TRBJ2-7 and V is TRBV18, with D tentatively TRBD2 (6 bases). The ends were cut back, 6 bases at V and 3 bases at J, with 15 bases in the middle. The CDR3 covers 14 residues. Germline loops: CDR1 KGHSH, CDR2 LQKENI. This chain's CDR3 is CASSRAGIGYEQYF. CDR3 nucleotide sequence: TGTGCCAGCTCCCGGGCGGGGATAGGCTACGAGCAGTACTTC.

The CDR3 here is CASSQDLREDQPQHF. The DNA of the CDR3 is TGTGCCAGCAGCCAAGATCTCAGGGAAGATCAGCCCCAGCATTTT. The chain links TRBV14 to TRBJ1-5; tentatively, D is TRBD1 (5 bases). Germline V CDR1 and CDR2: SGHDN, FVKESK. The CDR3 extends over 15 amino acids. V lost 0 bases to trimming and J lost 5 bases, with 11 bases between them. The complete variable domain, with remaining parts taken from reference TRBV14 and TRBJ1-5, reads EAGVTQFPSHSVIEKGQTVTLRCDPISGHDNLYWYRRVMGKEIKFLLHFVKESKQDESGMPNNRFLAERTGGTYSTLKVQPAELEDSGVYFCASSQDLREDQPQHFGDGTRLSIL.

The V and J genes are TRBV5-1 and TRBJ1-2, with 8 bases identical to TRBD1. Germline CDR1 and CDR2: SGHRS and YFSETQ. The CDR3 totals 14 residues. V was pared by 0 bases and J by 8 bases, with 6 bases of the junction left unmatched. The CDR3 nucleotides read TGCGCCAGCAGCTTGGGGCAGGGGGCGGAGGGCTACACCTTC. Translating it yields CASSLGQGAEGYTF.

The chain carries TRBV29-1 and TRBJ1-1; 8 bases agree with TRBD1. The CDR3 length is 12 residues. Trimming cost V 4 bases and J 5 bases; bases outside gene matches: 3. The germline V gene has CDR1 SQVTM and CDR2 ANQGSEA. The CDR3 DNA sequence: TGCAGCGTTGGGACAGGGTGGACTGAAGCTTTCTTT. As protein: CSVGTGWTEAFF.

The rearrangement uses TRBV6-5 and TRBJ2-2; 9 bases fit TRBD2. This CDR3 comprises 16 residues. Unmatched junction bases numbered 7, after V lost 0 bases and J lost 8 bases. Germline CDR1 and CDR2: MNHEY and SVGAGI. Here the CDR3 reads CASSYSGGGASGELFF. The CDR3 DNA follows: TGTGCCAGCAGTTACTCTGGCGGGGGGGCCTCGGGGGAGCTGTTTTTT.

The chain's CDR3 is CSVGQGARYGDEAFF. DNA for the CDR3: TGCAGCGTTGGACAGGGGGCAAGATACGGGGATGAAGCTTTCTTT. The chain combines TRBV29-1 with TRBJ1-1; 10 nucleotides align to TRBD1. The ends lost 4 bases at V and 7 bases at J; junction bases unmatched: 12. The CDR3 consists of 15 residues. Germline V lookup: CDR1 SQVTM, CDR2 ANQGSEA.

This clone is a singleton in its sample. This chain joins TRBV6-4 and TRBJ2-1; 9 bases are shared with TRBD1. Germline V CDR1 and CDR2: MRHNA, SNTAGT. The CDR3 covers 16 residues. Germline trimming cut 3 bases from V and 8 bases from J; bases unmatched to any gene: 11. The CDR3 protein is CASSDYTGQGSHEQFF. In DNA, the CDR3 is TGTGCCAGCAGTGATTACACGGGACAGGGTTCCCATGAGCAGTTCTTC.

The rearrangement uses TRBV4-1 and TRBJ1-1; D not resolved. V was trimmed by 2 bases and J by 4 bases, leaving 11 bases between them. This CDR3 region has 14 residues. CDR1 and CDR2 (germline): MGHRA, YSYEKL. The CDR3 sequence is CASSQPLFSTEAFF. CDR3 in DNA: TGCGCCAGCAGCCAACCCCTTTTTTCCACTGAAGCTTTCTTT.

The J gene is TRBJ2-2, the V gene TRBV19; 9 bases agree with TRBD1. This CDR3 spans 15 amino acids. CDR1 is LNHDA, CDR2 SQIVND, per germline (reference sequence). Trimming took 10 bases from V and 4 from J; bases not matched to a gene: 10. The CDR3 coding sequence is TGTGCCACGAAAACCGGGACAGGGCCCACCGGGGAGCTGTTTTTT. This encodes CATKTGTGPTGELFF.

The chain has TRBV19 and TRBJ1-1; D is perhaps TRBD1 (6 bases). CDR1 LNHDA and CDR2 SQIVND come from the germline V gene (reference sequence). The V gene lost 5 bases and the J gene lost 4 bases, with 20 bases spanning the gap. The CDR3 sequence is 16 residues long. The CDR3 nucleotides are TGTGCCAGTAGTTTGACAGGTTCCTCGAGGGGCACTGAAGCTTTCTTT. Translated: CASSLTGSSRGTEAFF.